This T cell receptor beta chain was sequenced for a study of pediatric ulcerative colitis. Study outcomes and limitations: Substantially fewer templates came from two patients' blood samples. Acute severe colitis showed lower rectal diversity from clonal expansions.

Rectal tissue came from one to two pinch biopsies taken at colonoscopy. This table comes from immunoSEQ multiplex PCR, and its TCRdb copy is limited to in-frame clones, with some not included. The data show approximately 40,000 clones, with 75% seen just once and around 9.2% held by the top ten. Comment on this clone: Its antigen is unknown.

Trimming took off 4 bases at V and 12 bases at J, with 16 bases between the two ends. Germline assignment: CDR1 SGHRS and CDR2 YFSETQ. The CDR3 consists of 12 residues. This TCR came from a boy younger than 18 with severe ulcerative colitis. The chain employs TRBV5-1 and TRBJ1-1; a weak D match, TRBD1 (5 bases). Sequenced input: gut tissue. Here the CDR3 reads CASSPEEGSPFF. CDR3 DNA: TGCGCCAGCAGCCCGGAAGAGGGGAGCCCTTTCTTT.